This T cell receptor (beta chain) was sequenced for a study of blood T cell repertoires in COVID-19. Background on the study: PBMCs, B-cell-depleted T cells, or T cells were the source of the cDNA or gDNA that made up the material.

This CDR3 comprises 15 residues. The V gene lost 3 bases and the J gene lost 7 bases, with 19 bases spanning the gap. Germline CDR1 reads SGHRS; CDR2 reads YFSETQ. Authors' methods: Reference gene primer amplification yielded estimated nucleated cell counts. The method was immunoSEQ multiplex PCR; TCRdb's version includes in-frame clones alone and lacks a portion of them. D and trimming come from the DNA, and the V and J calls and clone size come from that table. The top ten clones hold about 22% of a sample with more than 55,000 clones, 60% to 80% of them seen once. Sequenced sample: peripheral blood. The chain carries TRBV5-1 and TRBJ1-2, with D unresolved. This sequence originates from a man older than 75 with active or convalescent COVID-19. The CDR3 coding sequence is TGCGCCAGCAGCTCGGCTACCGGGAACACACTTGGCTACACCTTC. Amino acid sequence: CASSSATGNTLGYTF.